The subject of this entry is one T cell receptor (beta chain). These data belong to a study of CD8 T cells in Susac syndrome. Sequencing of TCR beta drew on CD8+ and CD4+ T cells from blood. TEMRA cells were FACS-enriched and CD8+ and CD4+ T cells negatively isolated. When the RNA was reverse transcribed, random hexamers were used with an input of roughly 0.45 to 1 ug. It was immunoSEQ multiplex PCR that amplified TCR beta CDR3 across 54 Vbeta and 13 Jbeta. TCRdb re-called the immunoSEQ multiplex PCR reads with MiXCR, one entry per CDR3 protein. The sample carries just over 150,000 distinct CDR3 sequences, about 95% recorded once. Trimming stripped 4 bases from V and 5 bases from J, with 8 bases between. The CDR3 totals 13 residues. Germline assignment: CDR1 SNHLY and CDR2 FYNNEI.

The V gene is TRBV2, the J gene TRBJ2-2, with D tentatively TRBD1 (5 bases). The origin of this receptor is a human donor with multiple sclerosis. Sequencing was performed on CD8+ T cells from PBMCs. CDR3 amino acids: CASSGQPTGELFF. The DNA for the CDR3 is TGTGCCAGCAGTGGACAGCCAACCGGGGAGCTGTTTTTT. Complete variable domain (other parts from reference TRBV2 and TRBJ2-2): EPEVTQTPSHQVTQMGQEVILRCVPISNHLYFYWYRQILGQKVEFLVSFYNNEISEKSEIFDDQFSVERPDGSNFTLKIRSTKLEDSAMYFCASSGQPTGELFFGEGSRLTVL.